Listed here are 20 T cell receptor beta chains from one sample, sequenced in a study of blood T cell repertoires in COVID-19. Libraries were prepared by immunoSEQ multiplex PCR; TCRdb keeps only in-frame clonotypes and omits some of them. The repertoire includes about 64,000 clones, over 75% of them detected once, and less than 9.5% sits in the top ten. Sequenced sample: peripheral blood. These TCRs come from a woman aged 80 or over with active COVID-19.

The chain recombines TRBV5-8 with TRBJ1-5; 8 bases match TRBD1. V lost 5 bases and J lost 3; bases outside the gene matches: 7. The CDR3 length is 15 residues. Germline CDR1 SGHTS, CDR2 YDEGEE. CDR3 residues: CASRLGQGNNQPQHF. CDR3 nucleotides: TGTGCCAGCAGGCTAGGACAGGGTAACAATCAGCCCCAGCATTTT.

This clone was observed once. The chain recombines TRBV4-2 with TRBJ2-2, with D perhaps matching TRBD2 (6 bases). Germline assignment: CDR1 LGHNA and CDR2 YNFKEQ. Trimming removed 5 bases from V and 7 bases from J, with 17 bases in between. CDR3 size: 15 residues. The CDR3 here is CASSTGSPDDGELFF. DNA for the CDR3: TGTGCCAGCAGCACCGGGAGCCCCGACGACGGGGAGCTGTTTTTT.

The chain is built from TRBV5-1 and TRBJ1-1; maybe TRBD1 (6 bases). From germline, CDR1 is SGHRS and CDR2 YFSETQ. This CDR3 is 15 amino acids long. V was cut by 6 bases and J by 0 bases, with 15 bases left in between. The CDR3 region has the DNA TGCGCCAGCACCTTAGCCGGGACAATGAACACTGAAGCTTTCTTT. This translates into CASTLAGTMNTEAFF. The whole variable domain, remainder taken from reference TRBV5-1 and TRBJ1-1, is KAGVTQTPRYLIKTRGQQVTLSCSPISGHRSVSWYQQTPGQGLQFLFEYFSETQRNKGNFPGRFSGRQFSNSRSEMNVSTLELGDSALYLCASTLAGTMNTEAFFGQGTRLTVV.

The chain combines TRBV7-9 with TRBJ2-1, with 8 bases identical to TRBD2. The CDR3 runs 17 residues. V was clipped by 0 bases and J by 0 bases; unmatched bases: 4. Germline V gene sequence: CDR1 SEHNR, CDR2 FQNEAQ (reference sequence). As DNA, the CDR3 is TGTGCCAGCAGCTTAGCAACCGGGACTAGCTCCTACAATGAGCAGTTCTTC. Translation gives CASSLATGTSSYNEQFF.

The J gene is TRBJ1-1, the V gene TRBV24-1, with 9 bases aligning to TRBD1. Germline trimming cut 4 bases from V and 5 bases from J; bases unmatched to any gene: 13. Per germline, CDR1 KGHDR and CDR2 SFDVKD. This CDR3 has 17 residues. CDR3 amino acids: CATSDPTGGATGTEAFF. CDR3 sequence (DNA): TGTGCCACCAGTGACCCTACAGGGGGCGCGACGGGGACTGAAGCTTTCTTT.

The V gene is TRBV7-2, the J gene TRBJ2-1; TRBD2 matches 11 bases. This CDR3 has 15 residues. V was pared by 3 bases and J by 3 bases, with 1 base of the junction left unmatched. Germline V CDR1 and CDR2: SGHTA, FQGNSA. CDR3 region: CASSLGLADYNEQFF. CDR3 coding DNA: TGTGCCAGCAGCTTGGGACTAGCGGACTACAATGAGCAGTTCTTC.

As to this clone: Distinct nucleotide sequences in the sample also encode this CDR3. The chain employs TRBV3-1 (or the pseudogene TRBV3-2) and TRBJ2-3; the D gene is possibly TRBD2 (6 bases). The CDR3 covers 13 residues. V lost 1 base and J lost 6, with 8 bases in between. Germline assignment: CDR1 LGHDT and CDR2 YNNKEL (reference sequence). The CDR3 DNA is TGTGCCAGCAGCCAAGCTGGAGGGGATACGCAGTATTTT. Translation: CASSQAGGDTQYF.

This chain uses TRBV4-2 with TRBJ2-1; TRBD2 might be the D (5 bases). From germline, CDR1 is LGHNA and CDR2 YNFKEQ. The V and J ends lost 0 bases and 4 bases respectively, with 16 bases between them. This CDR3 region has 17 residues. CDR3 in amino acids: CASSQDSAAEYYNEQFF. The DNA of the CDR3 is TGTGCCAGCAGCCAAGACTCTGCAGCGGAGTATTACAATGAGCAGTTCTTC.

The J gene is TRBJ1-4, the V gene TRBV30; D is unclear. The CDR3 length is 13 residues. With 2 bases removed from V and 7 bases from J, the gap between germline ends came to 11 bases. In germline, CDR1 is GTSNPN, CDR2 SVGIG (reference sequence). CDR3 residues: CAWSPGFSEKLFF. The CDR3 nucleotides read TGTGCCTGGAGTCCGGGGTTTAGTGAAAAACTGTTTTTT.

The chain combines TRBV21-1 with TRBJ2-7; TRBD2, the table's D call, lacks a check against the DNA. TRBV21-1 corresponds to a pseudogene. The CDR3 covers 17 residues. CDR3 in DNA: TGTGCCAGCAGCAAATTAGTCATGTCGGTGGTTTTGTACGAGCAGTACTTC. As protein: CASSKLVMSVVLYEQYF.

The chain carries TRBV5-4 and TRBJ1-1, with TRBD1 as a possible D gene (5 bases). The germline CDR1 and CDR2 sequences are SGHNT and YYREEE (reference sequence). This CDR3 comprises 13 residues. V was trimmed by 0 bases and J by 8 bases, leaving 11 bases between them. CDR3 sequence reads: CASSLAGADEAFF. CDR3 DNA: TGTGCCAGCAGCTTGGCTGGGGCCGACGAAGCTTTCTTT. Drawing the rest from reference TRBV5-4 and TRBJ1-1, the complete variable domain is ETGVTQSPTHLIKTRGQQVTLRCSSQSGHNTVSWYQQALGQGPQFIFQYYREEENGRGNFPPRFSGLQFPNYSSELNVNALELDDSALYLCASSLAGADEAFFGQGTRLTVV.

The chain carries TRBV5-5 and TRBJ2-5; tentative D call: TRBD1 (6 bases). This CDR3 comprises 15 residues. The V gene lost 9 bases and the J gene lost 2 bases, with 20 bases spanning the gap. Germline V lookup: CDR1 SGHKS, CDR2 YYEKEE (reference sequence). CDR3 region: CATRTGLGAQETQYF. The DNA for the CDR3 is TGTGCCACCCGTACGGGGCTGGGGGCGCAAGAGACCCAGTACTTC. The entire variable domain, with the rest obtained from reference TRBV5-5 and TRBJ2-5, is as follows: DAGVTQSPTHLIKTRGQQVTLRCSPISGHKSVSWYQQVLGQGPQFIFQYYEKEERGRGNFPDRFSARQFPNYSSELNVNALLLGDSALYLCATRTGLGAQETQYFGPGTRLLVL.

V usage is TRBV4-1 and J usage is TRBJ1-4; D gene ambiguous. The CDR3 has 12 residues. Germline V gene sequence: CDR1 MGHRA, CDR2 YSYEKL. V lost 1 base, J lost 6 bases, and 3 bases lay in between. CDR3 in amino acids: CASSQAHEKLFF. Written as DNA, the CDR3 is TGCGCCAGCAGCCAAGCTCATGAAAAACTGTTTTTT.

CDR3 amino acids: CASSQGQTQYF. CDR3 DNA sequence: TGTGCCAGCAGCCAAGGGCAGACCCAGTACTTC. The rearrangement joins TRBV3-1 (or the pseudogene TRBV3-2) to TRBJ2-5; D not certain. CDR3 length: 11 residues. V was shortened by 1 base and J by 6 bases, with 3 bases between the two germline ends. CDR1 and CDR2 (germline): LGHDT, YNNKEL (reference sequence).

V usage is TRBV30 and J usage is TRBJ2-2; maybe TRBD1 (5 bases). Trimming pared 3 bases from V and 5 bases from J, leaving 7 bases between. Germline V lookup: CDR1 GTSNPN, CDR2 SVGIG (reference sequence). This CDR3 is built from 12 residues. This CDR3 reads CAWRQVTGELFF. The CDR3, as DNA: TGTGCCTGGAGACAGGTTACCGGGGAGCTGTTTTTT.

The V gene is TRBV18, the J gene TRBJ1-4, with 7 bases matching TRBD1. V gave up 6 bases and J gave up 3 bases; unmatched junction bases: 4. Germline V gene sequence: CDR1 KGHSH, CDR2 LQKENI. This CDR3 has 14 amino acids. The CDR3 nucleotides are TGTGCCAGCTCTTACAGGGGAGCTAATGAAAAACTGTTTTTT. Amino acids: CASSYRGANEKLFF.

The V call is TRBV6-5, the J call TRBJ1-2, with a tentative D call TRBD1 (5 bases). CDR3 size: 13 residues. Germline lookup yields CDR1 MNHEY and CDR2 SVGAGI. V was clipped by 0 bases and J by 5 bases, with 7 bases between them. Written as DNA, the CDR3 is TGTGCCAGCAGTTACTCGGGGCGTTATGGCTACACCTTC. Translating it yields CASSYSGRYGYTF.

V gene TRBV6-2 or TRBV6-3 combines with J gene TRBJ2-2; 8 bases agree with TRBD1. The CDR3 contains 18 residues. Trimming at V came to 0 bases and at J to 3 bases, leaving 9 bases not matched to a gene. The germline V gene encodes CDR1 MNHEY and CDR2 SVGEGT. The CDR3 loop is CASSYSTFRQGYTGELFF. CDR3 nucleotide sequence: TGTGCCAGCAGTTACTCGACGTTCAGACAGGGGTACACCGGGGAGCTGTTTTTT.

V gene TRBV7-9 combines with J gene TRBJ2-7; D not certain. The CDR3 totals 13 residues. The germline V gene encodes CDR1 SEHNR and CDR2 FQNEAQ (reference sequence). V lost 3 bases, J lost 4 bases, and 10 bases lay in between. The DNA of the CDR3 is TGTGCCAGCAGCTTGGCAGTCGGGTACGAGCAGTACTTC. Encoded protein: CASSLAVGYEQYF.

The chain uses TRBV19 and TRBJ1-4; D call uncertain. With 3 bases removed from V and 7 bases from J, the gap between germline ends came to 9 bases. Germline lookup yields CDR1 LNHDA and CDR2 SQIVND (reference sequence). The CDR3 has 13 residues. CDR3 DNA: TGTGCCAGTAGTATCCCGTCGGGTGAAAAACTGTTTTTT. Its protein is CASSIPSGEKLFF.